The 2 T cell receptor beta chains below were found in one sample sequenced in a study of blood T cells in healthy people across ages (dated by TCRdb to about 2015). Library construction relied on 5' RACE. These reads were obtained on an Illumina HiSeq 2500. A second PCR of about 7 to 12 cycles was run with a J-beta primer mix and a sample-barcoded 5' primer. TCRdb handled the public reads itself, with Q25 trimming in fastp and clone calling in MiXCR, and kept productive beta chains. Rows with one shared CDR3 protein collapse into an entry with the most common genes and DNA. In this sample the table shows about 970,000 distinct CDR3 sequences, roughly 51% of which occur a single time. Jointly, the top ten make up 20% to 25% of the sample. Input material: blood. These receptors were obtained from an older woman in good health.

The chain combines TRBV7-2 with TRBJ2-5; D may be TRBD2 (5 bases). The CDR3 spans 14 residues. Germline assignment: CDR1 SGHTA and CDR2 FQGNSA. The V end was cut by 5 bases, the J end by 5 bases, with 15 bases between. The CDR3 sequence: CASSLEPRGETQYF. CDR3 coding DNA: TGTGCCAGCAGCCTAGAACCTAGAGGGGAGACCCAGTACTTC.

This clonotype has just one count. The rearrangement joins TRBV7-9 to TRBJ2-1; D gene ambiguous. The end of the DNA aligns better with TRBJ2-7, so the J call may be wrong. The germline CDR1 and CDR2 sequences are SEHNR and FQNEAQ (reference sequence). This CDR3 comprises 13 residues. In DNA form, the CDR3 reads TGTGCCAGCAGCTTATTGGGCTACGCCGAGCAGTACTTC. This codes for CASSLLGYAEQYF.